The 29 T cell receptor beta chains in this list originate from one sample, sequenced in a study of T-cell reconstitution after alpha-beta-depleted transplantation in children. This sample's TCRbeta library carried unique molecular identifier barcodes. From the PCR reads, TCRdb called clonotypes with MiXCR, one entry per CDR3 protein. Of hundreds of thousands of distinct CDR3 sequences detected, under 15% appear once; the ten largest clones hold about 2%. The specimen was PBMCs, mostly from graft donor cells, collected 360 days after TCRalphabeta/CD19-depleted stem cell transplant. These receptors originate from a male patient under 18 who had a stem cell transplant for acute myeloid leukemia, so the T cells may come from the graft donor.

Ten or more counts support this clonotype. The J gene is TRBJ2-1, the V gene TRBV28; 14 positions match TRBD2. Trimming at V came to 5 bases and at J to 9 bases, leaving 12 bases not matched to a gene. CDR1 is MDHEN, CDR2 SYDVKM, per germline. The CDR3 sequence is 17 residues long. In nucleotides, the CDR3 is TGTGCCAGCAGTCTCACACTGGGACTAGCGGGAGTAGGTGAGCAGTTCTTC. This sequence encodes CASSLTLGLAGVGEQFF.

This clonotype was seen only a few times. The genes are TRBV20-1 and TRBJ2-3; D ambiguous. CDR3 size: 14 residues. The V end was cut by 6 bases, the J end by 6 bases, with 19 bases between. The V gene's germline CDR1 is DFQATT and CDR2 SNEGSKA (reference sequence). CDR3 in DNA: TGCAGTGCCTTTATCGACGTAGGGTATGATACGCAGTATTTT. This encodes CSAFIDVGYDTQYF.

A few counts support this clonotype. This chain links TRBV20-1 with TRBJ2-7; D is perhaps TRBD1 or TRBD2 (5 bases each). CDR3 size: 15 residues. V was clipped by 0 bases and J by 3 bases, with 15 bases between them. CDR1 is DFQATT and CDR2 is SNEGSKA in the germline V gene (reference sequence). CDR3 in DNA: TGCAGTGCTAGAGAACCGGGACCACTAATCTACGAGCAGTACTTC. It encodes CSAREPGPLIYEQYF.

The chain uses TRBV3-1 and TRBJ2-1; D is uncertain. The V and J ends lost 0 bases and 8 bases respectively, with 11 bases between them. Germline values: CDR1 LGHDT, CDR2 YNNKEL (reference sequence). The CDR3 totals 14 residues. CDR3 nucleotides: TGTGCCAGCAGCCAAGATAGGGCCTTCGATGAGCAGTTCTTC. Encoded protein: CASSQDRAFDEQFF.

This clonotype has more than one count but fewer than ten. The genes are TRBV10-3 and TRBJ2-7, with TRBD2 matching over 8 bases. V was clipped by 6 bases and J by 5 bases; unmatched bases: 9. CDR1 ENHRY and CDR2 SYGVKD come from the germline V gene. The CDR3 spans 14 residues. The CDR3 is CAISKGSGSDEQYF. CDR3 sequence (DNA): TGTGCCATCAGCAAGGGAAGCGGGAGTGACGAGCAGTACTTC.

This clonotype occurred a few times. J is TRBJ2-5 and V is TRBV14; D unclear. The CDR3 is 14 amino acids. V gave up 0 bases and J gave up 5 bases, with 10 bases separating them. Germline values: CDR1 SGHDN, CDR2 FVKESK. CDR3 DNA sequence: TGTGCCAGCAGCCAAGAAAAGGATTGGGAGACCCAGTACTTC. It translates to CASSQEKDWETQYF.

The table lists this clonotype with many counts. V and J are TRBV12-3 or TRBV12-4 and TRBJ2-1; D possibly matches TRBD1 or TRBD2 (5 bases each). This CDR3 is 11 amino acids long. V was cut by 8 bases and J by 9 bases, with 11 bases left in between. As DNA, the CDR3 is TGTGCCAGCGCAAACGGGGCTGAGCAGTTCTTC. Protein: CASANGAEQFF.

This clonotype has a count of ten or more. A read error may account for a junction end that differs from germline. The chain employs TRBV18 and TRBJ2-7; 7 bases are shared with TRBD2. Per the germline V gene, CDR1 is KGHSH and CDR2 is LQKENI. The CDR3 consists of 13 residues. The CDR3 DNA reads TGCGCCAGCAGTCCAGCGGGAACCTACGAGCAGTACTTC. Its protein product is CASSPAGTYEQYF.

A note on this clonotype: A much bigger clone sits one base away, suggesting this may be a read error. The chain links TRBV11-2 to TRBJ2-7; D might be TRBD1 (5 bases). Per the germline V gene, CDR1 is SGHAT and CDR2 is FQNNGV. The germline V and J ends were trimmed by 3 bases and 5 bases, with 11 bases remaining between them. The CDR3 totals 13 residues. The CDR3 region has the DNA TGTGCCAGCAGCTTTTCGACAGAGAACGAGCAGTACTTC. It is translated as CASSFSTENEQYF.

For the CDR3, the DNA is TGCAGTGCTAGCCTACTAGCGGGAGTTCCCGATACGCAGTATTTT. Translation: CSASLLAGVPDTQYF. The chain combines TRBV20-1 with TRBJ2-3; TRBD2 aligns across 11 bases. CDR1 DFQATT and CDR2 SNEGSKA come from the germline V gene (reference sequence). The CDR3 covers 15 residues. Germline trimming cut 3 bases from V and 6 bases from J; bases unmatched to any gene: 8.

This chain connects TRBV18 to TRBJ2-7; 12 bases are a match to TRBD1. The junction had 11 bases not matched to a gene; V was cut back by 4 bases and J by 4 bases. The CDR3 runs to 17 residues. Looked up from germline, CDR1 is KGHSH and CDR2 is LQKENI. As DNA, the CDR3 is TGTGCCAGCTCACTCGGGACAGGGGGCGCCTTTAATTACGAGCAGTACTTC. Its translation is CASSLGTGGAFNYEQYF.

This clonotype has a handful of counts. This CDR3 is CASSYLGLAGNEQFF. CDR3 DNA sequence: TGTGCCAGCAGCTACCTGGGGCTAGCAGGCAATGAGCAGTTCTTC. The genes are TRBV7-6 and TRBJ2-1; D could derive from TRBD1 or TRBD2 (5 bases each). V lost 4 bases, J lost 6 bases, and 16 bases lay in between. CDR1 is SGHVS, CDR2 FNYEAQ, per germline. This CDR3 is built from 15 residues. The whole variable domain, remainder taken from reference TRBV7-6 and TRBJ2-1, is GAGVSQSPRYKVTKRGQDVALRCDPISGHVSLYWYRQALGQGPEFLTYFNYEAQQDKSGLPNDRFSAERPEGSISTLTIQRTEQRDSAMYRCASSYLGLAGNEQFFGPGTRLTVL.

The rearrangement uses TRBV27 and TRBJ1-1; D is uncertain. This CDR3 comprises 12 residues. Trimming left V 8 bases short and J 4 bases short, with 11 bases between. Germline lookup yields CDR1 MNHEY and CDR2 SMNVEV (reference sequence). CDR3 residues: CASSRVPTEAFF. In DNA, the CDR3 is TGTGCCAGCTCGAGGGTACCCACTGAAGCTTTCTTT.

In nucleotides, the CDR3 is TGCGCCACCATAGTAGCGGGAGCGGGCGAGCAGTACTTC. Its translation: CATIVAGAGEQYF. This chain connects TRBV10-2 to TRBJ2-7; 9 bases align to TRBD2. The CDR3 length is 13 residues. Trimming at V came to 10 bases and at J to 6 bases, leaving 10 bases not matched to a gene. Germline V gene data show CDR1 as WSHSY and CDR2 as SAAADI.

This CDR3 reads CASSPWGLAGTSTDTQYF. Written as DNA, the CDR3 is TGTGCCAGCAGCCCCTGGGGACTAGCGGGGACTAGCACAGATACGCAGTATTTT. The V and J genes are TRBV11-2 and TRBJ2-3, with 13 bases lining up with TRBD2. The CDR3 has 18 amino acids. After removal of 5 bases from V and 0 bases from J, the junction contained 8 bases not matched to a gene. In germline, CDR1 is SGHAT, CDR2 FQNNGV.

This clonotype came up a few times. J is TRBJ2-5 and V is TRBV28; a weak D match, TRBD2 (5 bases). The V end was cut by 5 bases, the J end by 7 bases, with 14 bases between. This CDR3 is 13 amino acids long. Germline-derived CDR1 and CDR2 are MDHEN and SYDVKM. The CDR3 DNA follows: TGTGCCAGCAGTGCCCCCGGGCGGGTGACCCAGTACTTC. It translates to CASSAPGRVTQYF.

A few counts support this clonotype. The chain combines TRBV29-1 with TRBJ2-7, with D unresolved. V lost 4 bases and J lost 4, with 14 bases in between. The germline V gene has CDR1 SQVTM and CDR2 ANQGSEA. The CDR3 sequence is 13 residues long. The CDR3 bases are TGCAGCGTTGGAGGTCGGGCAGCTTACGAGCAGTACTTC. Encoded protein: CSVGGRAAYEQYF.

This clonotype was counted many times. V and J are TRBV29-1 and TRBJ2-5; D is possibly TRBD1 or TRBD2 (5 bases each). Germline lookup yields CDR1 SQVTM and CDR2 ANQGSEA. V lost 2 bases to trimming and J lost 4 bases, with 8 bases between them. The CDR3 is 12 amino acids. The CDR3 DNA reads TGCAGCGTTGAACGAGGGGTAGAGACCCAGTACTTC. It encodes CSVERGVETQYF. The whole variable domain, remainder taken from reference TRBV29-1 and TRBJ2-5, is SAVISQKPSRDICQRGTSLTIQCQVDSQVTMMFWYRQQPGQSLTLIATANQGSEATYESGFVIDKFPISRPNLTFSTLTVSNMSPEDSSIYLCSVERGVETQYFGPGTRLLVL.

This clonotype was detected many times. V gene TRBV29-1 combines with J gene TRBJ1-3, with D unresolved. The germline V and J ends were trimmed by 2 bases and 0 bases, with 5 bases remaining between them. CDR1 is SQVTM, CDR2 ANQGSEA, per germline. The CDR3 is 13 amino acids. The CDR3 region has the DNA TGCAGCGTTGAAAAGGACTCTGGAAACACCATATATTTT. Protein sequence: CSVEKDSGNTIYF.

This clonotype was seen only once. The CDR3 reads CSASDYKDADTQYF. The CDR3 DNA reads as TGCAGTGCTAGCGACTACAAAGACGCAGATACGCAGTATTTT. The chain links TRBV20-1 to TRBJ2-3, with a tentative D call TRBD2 (5 bases). This CDR3 spans 14 amino acids. Germline CDR1 and CDR2: DFQATT and SNEGSKA (reference sequence). Trimming left V 3 bases short and J 4 bases short, with 14 bases between.

This clonotype was observed at least ten times. This chain connects TRBV20-1 to TRBJ2-2; TRBD2 is a possible D gene (5 bases). V lost 5 bases to trimming and J lost 2 bases, with 15 bases between them. Germline lookup yields CDR1 DFQATT and CDR2 SNEGSKA (reference sequence). The CDR3 sequence is 15 residues long. In DNA form, the CDR3 reads TGCAGTGCTCCTCGACTAACCATAAACACCGGGGAGCTGTTTTTT. Its protein product is CSAPRLTINTGELFF.

This clonotype was found a few times. The chain employs TRBV10-3 and TRBJ2-7, with D possibly being TRBD1 (6 bases). The CDR3 loop spans 15 amino acids. Looked up from germline, CDR1 is ENHRY and CDR2 is SYGVKD. Trimming left V 3 bases short and J 2 bases short, with 14 bases between. In nucleotides, the CDR3 is TGTGCCATCAGTGACCCGGGACACCTTGCCTACGAGCAGTACTTC. Its translation: CAISDPGHLAYEQYF.

The table lists this clonotype with many counts. The chain recombines TRBV2 with TRBJ2-7, with TRBD2 identical over 8 bases. The CDR3 is 15 amino acids. The V segment lost 6 bases and the J segment 3 bases; nucleotides outside the gene matches: 10. Germline assignment: CDR1 SNHLY and CDR2 FYNNEI. The CDR3 spells CASRPQAGEIYEQYF. In DNA, the CDR3 is TGTGCCAGCAGACCCCAAGCGGGAGAGATCTACGAGCAGTACTTC.

The J gene is TRBJ2-4, the V gene TRBV4-3, with 7 positions matching TRBD1. With V trimmed by 0 bases and J by 4 bases, 3 bases remained unmatched. This CDR3 is built from 15 residues. CDR1 is LGHNA and CDR2 is YSLEER in the germline V gene. CDR3 bases: TGCGCCAGCAGCCAAGACGGACAGGAGAAAAACATTCAGTACTTC. This encodes CASSQDGQEKNIQYF.

This clonotype has at least ten counts. The rearrangement uses TRBV10-3 and TRBJ2-5, with TRBD1 identical over 10 bases. The CDR3 contains 16 residues. V lost 4 bases, J lost 1 base, and 6 bases stayed unmatched. Germline CDR1 and CDR2: ENHRY and SYGVKD. CDR3 bases: TGTGCCATCAGTGGCGTAGGGACAGGGGTCCAAGAGACCCAGTACTTC. It specifies CAISGVGTGVQETQYF.

In this sample, this clonotype turned up many times. The chain combines TRBV5-1 with TRBJ2-5; 10 nucleotides line up with TRBD1. Per the germline V gene, CDR1 is SGHRS and CDR2 is YFSETQ. Trimming cost V 3 bases and J 2 bases; bases outside gene matches: 1. The CDR3 length is 14 residues. As DNA, the CDR3 is TGCGCCAGCAGCTCGGACAGGGGGCAAGAGACCCAGTACTTC. Protein sequence: CASSSDRGQETQYF. The full variable domain, with the rest looked up from reference TRBV5-1 and TRBJ2-5, is KAGVTQTPRYLIKTRGQQVTLSCSPISGHRSVSWYQQTPGQGLQFLFEYFSETQRNKGNFPGRFSGRQFSNSRSEMNVSTLELGDSALYLCASSSDRGQETQYFGPGTRLLVL.

This rearrangement joins TRBV12-3 or TRBV12-4 to TRBJ1-5, with 7 bases fitting TRBD1. V lost 2 bases to trimming and J lost 3 bases; unmatched junction nucleotides: 13. The CDR3 sequence is 18 residues long. The CDR3 DNA reads TGTGCCAGCAGTTTAAATTTCAACGGACAGGTTTCCAATCAGCCCCAGCATTTT. It encodes CASSLNFNGQVSNQPQHF.

This clonotype was counted between two and nine times. V and J are TRBV27 and TRBJ2-3; TRBD2 is a possible D gene (6 bases). In germline, CDR1 is MNHEY, CDR2 SMNVEV (reference sequence). Deletions cut 5 bases from V and 5 bases from J, with 20 bases between. The CDR3 is 16 residues long. The DNA for the CDR3 is TGTGCCAGCAGTCGAATGGAGGGCCTGGCCGGAGATACGCAGTATTTT. It translates to CASSRMEGLAGDTQYF.

The chain couples TRBV4-2 to TRBJ2-7, with 7 bases aligning to TRBD2. The V segment lost 0 bases and the J segment 4 bases; nucleotides outside the gene matches: 6. Germline V CDR1 and CDR2: LGHNA, YNFKEQ. This CDR3 spans 15 amino acids. CDR3: CASSQDRAGAYEQYF. The CDR3 DNA is TGTGCCAGCAGCCAAGATAGGGCGGGAGCTTACGAGCAGTACTTC.